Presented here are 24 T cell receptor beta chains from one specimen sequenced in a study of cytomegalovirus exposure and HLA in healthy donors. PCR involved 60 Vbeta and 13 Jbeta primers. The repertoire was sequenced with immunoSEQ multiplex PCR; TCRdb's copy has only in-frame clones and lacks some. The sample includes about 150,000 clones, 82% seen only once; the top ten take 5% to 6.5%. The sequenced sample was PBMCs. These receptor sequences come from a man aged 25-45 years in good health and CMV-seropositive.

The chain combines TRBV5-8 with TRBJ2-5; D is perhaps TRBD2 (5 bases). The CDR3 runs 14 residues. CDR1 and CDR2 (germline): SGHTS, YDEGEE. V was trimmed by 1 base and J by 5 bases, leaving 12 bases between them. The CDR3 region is CASSLPTGDETQYF. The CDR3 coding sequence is TGTGCCAGCAGCTTGCCGACCGGGGATGAGACCCAGTACTTC. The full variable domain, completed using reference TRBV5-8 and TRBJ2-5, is EAGVTQSPTHLIKTRGQQATLRCSPISGHTSVYWYQQALGLGLQFLLWYDEGEERNRGNFPPRFSGRQFPNYSSELNVNALELEDSALYLCASSLPTGDETQYFGPGTRLLVL.

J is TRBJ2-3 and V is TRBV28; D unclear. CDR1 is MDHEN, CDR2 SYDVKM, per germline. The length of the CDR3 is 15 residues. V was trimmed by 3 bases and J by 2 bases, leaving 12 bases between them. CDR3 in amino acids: CASSLRKVATDTQYF. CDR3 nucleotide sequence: TGTGCCAGCAGTTTGAGGAAAGTCGCCACAGATACGCAGTATTTT.

The chain's CDR3 is CASSQAATGLNYGYTF. DNA for the CDR3: TGCGCCAGCAGCCAGGCGGCGACAGGACTTAACTATGGCTACACCTTC. J is TRBJ1-2 and V is TRBV4-3, with TRBD1 as a possible D gene (6 bases). With 3 bases removed from V and 1 base from J, the gap between germline ends came to 15 bases. Looked up from germline, CDR1 is LGHNA and CDR2 is YSLEER. CDR3 length equals 16 residues.

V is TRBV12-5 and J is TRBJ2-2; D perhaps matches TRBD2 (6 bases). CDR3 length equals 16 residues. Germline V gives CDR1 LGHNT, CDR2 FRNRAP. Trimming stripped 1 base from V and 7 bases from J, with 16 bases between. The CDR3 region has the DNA TGTGCTAGTGGTTTGGGGACGCTTAGCGGTAGCGGGGAGCTGTTTTTT. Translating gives CASGLGTLSGSGELFF.

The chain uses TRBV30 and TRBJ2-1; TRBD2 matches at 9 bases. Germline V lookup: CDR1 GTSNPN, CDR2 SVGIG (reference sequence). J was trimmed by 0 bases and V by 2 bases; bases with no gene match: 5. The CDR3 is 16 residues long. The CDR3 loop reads CAWSTPGLASYNEQFF. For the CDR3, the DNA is TGTGCCTGGAGTACACCGGGACTAGCCTCCTACAATGAGCAGTTCTTC.

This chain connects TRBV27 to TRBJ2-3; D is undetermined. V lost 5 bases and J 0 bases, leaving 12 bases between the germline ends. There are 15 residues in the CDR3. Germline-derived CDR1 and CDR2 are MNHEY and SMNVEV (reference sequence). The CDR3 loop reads CASSPGRPSTDTQYF. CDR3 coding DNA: TGTGCCAGCAGTCCGGGTCGACCTAGCACAGATACGCAGTATTTT.

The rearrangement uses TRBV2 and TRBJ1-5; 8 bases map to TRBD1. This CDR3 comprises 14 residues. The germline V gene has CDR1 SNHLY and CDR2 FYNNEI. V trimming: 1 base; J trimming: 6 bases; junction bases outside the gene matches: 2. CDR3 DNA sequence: TGTGCCAGCAGTGAAGAACAGGGGGGTCAGCCCCAGCATTTT. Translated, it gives CASSEEQGGQPQHF.

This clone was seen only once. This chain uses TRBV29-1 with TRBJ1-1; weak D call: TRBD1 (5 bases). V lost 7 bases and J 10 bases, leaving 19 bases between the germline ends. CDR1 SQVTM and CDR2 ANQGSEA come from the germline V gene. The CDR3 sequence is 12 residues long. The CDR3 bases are TGCAGCGCTCTGAGAGACAGTCCCGGAGCTTTCTTT. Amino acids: CSALRDSPGAFF.

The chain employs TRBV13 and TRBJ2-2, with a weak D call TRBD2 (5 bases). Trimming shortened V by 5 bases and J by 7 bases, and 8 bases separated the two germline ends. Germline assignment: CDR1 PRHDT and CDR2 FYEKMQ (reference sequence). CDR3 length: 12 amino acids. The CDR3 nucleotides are TGTGCCAGCAGCCTCCGGGGCGGGGAGCTGTTTTTT. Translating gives CASSLRGGELFF.

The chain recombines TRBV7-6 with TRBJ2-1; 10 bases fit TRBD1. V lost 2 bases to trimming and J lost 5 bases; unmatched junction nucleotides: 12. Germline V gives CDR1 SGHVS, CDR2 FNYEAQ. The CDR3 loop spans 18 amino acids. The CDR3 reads CASSLTNTGTGVNNEQFF. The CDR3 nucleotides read TGTGCCAGCAGCTTAACGAATACCGGGACAGGGGTTAACAATGAGCAGTTCTTC. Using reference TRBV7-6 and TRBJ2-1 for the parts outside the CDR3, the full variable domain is GAGVSQSPRYKVTKRGQDVALRCDPISGHVSLYWYRQALGQGPEFLTYFNYEAQQDKSGLPNDRFSAERPEGSISTLTIQRTEQRDSAMYRCASSLTNTGTGVNNEQFFGPGTRLTVL.

The CDR3 DNA is TGTGCCAGCAGCCCGACTAGGCCGAACACCGGGGAGCTGTTTTTT. Amino acids: CASSPTRPNTGELFF. The chain is built from TRBV7-9 and TRBJ2-2; weak D call: TRBD2 (6 bases). The V end lost 5 bases, the J end lost 0 bases, and 10 bases lay between the germline ends. The CDR3 extends over 15 amino acids. Per the germline V gene, CDR1 is SEHNR and CDR2 is FQNEAQ (reference sequence).

CDR3 residues: CASSPTGGGYGYTF. The CDR3 nucleotides read TGTGCCAGCTCCCCGACAGGGGGCGGGTATGGCTACACCTTC. This chain links TRBV18 with TRBJ1-2; 10 nucleotides line up with TRBD1. V shed 6 bases and J 5 bases; nucleotides not matched to a gene: 6. Germline loops: CDR1 KGHSH, CDR2 LQKENI. The CDR3 extends over 14 amino acids.

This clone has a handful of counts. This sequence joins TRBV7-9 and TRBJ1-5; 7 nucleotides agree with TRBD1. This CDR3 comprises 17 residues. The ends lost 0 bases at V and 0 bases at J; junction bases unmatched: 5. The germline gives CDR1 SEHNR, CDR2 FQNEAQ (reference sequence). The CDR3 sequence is CASSLAWGTASNQPQHF. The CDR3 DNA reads TGTGCCAGCAGCTTAGCCTGGGGGACAGCTAGCAATCAGCCCCAGCATTTT.

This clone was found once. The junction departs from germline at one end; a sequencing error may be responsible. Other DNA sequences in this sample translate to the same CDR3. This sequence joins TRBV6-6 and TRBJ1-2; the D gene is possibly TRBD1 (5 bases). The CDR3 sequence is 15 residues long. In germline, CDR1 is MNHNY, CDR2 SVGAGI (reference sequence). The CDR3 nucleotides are TGTGCCAGCAGTTACGCGGGGGGTTCATCCAATGGCTACACTTTC. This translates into CASSYAGGSSNGYTF.

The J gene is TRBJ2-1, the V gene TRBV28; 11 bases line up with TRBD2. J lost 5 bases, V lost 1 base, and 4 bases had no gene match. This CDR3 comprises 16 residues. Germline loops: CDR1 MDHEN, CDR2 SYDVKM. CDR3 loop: CASSLSSGRLNNEQFF. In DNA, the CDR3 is TGTGCCAGCAGTTTATCTAGCGGGAGGTTAAACAATGAGCAGTTCTTC.

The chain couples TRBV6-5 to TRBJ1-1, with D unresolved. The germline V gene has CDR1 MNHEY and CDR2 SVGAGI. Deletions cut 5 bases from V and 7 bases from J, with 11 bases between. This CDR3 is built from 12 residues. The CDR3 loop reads CASSERSVEAFF. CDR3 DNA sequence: TGTGCCAGCAGTGAGAGGTCGGTTGAAGCTTTCTTT.

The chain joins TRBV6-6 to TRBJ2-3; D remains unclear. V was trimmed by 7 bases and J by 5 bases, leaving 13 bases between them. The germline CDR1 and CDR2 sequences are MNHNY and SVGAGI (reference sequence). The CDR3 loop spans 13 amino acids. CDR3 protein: CASKRLAEDTQYF. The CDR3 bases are TGTGCCAGCAAGAGGCTGGCGGAAGATACGCAGTATTTT.

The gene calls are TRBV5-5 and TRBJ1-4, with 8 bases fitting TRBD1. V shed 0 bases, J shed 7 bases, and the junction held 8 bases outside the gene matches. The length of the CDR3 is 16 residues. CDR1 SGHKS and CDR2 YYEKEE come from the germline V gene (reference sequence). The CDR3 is CASSLDGTGDIEKLFF. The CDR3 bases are TGTGCCAGCAGCTTGGACGGGACAGGCGATATTGAAAAACTGTTTTTT.

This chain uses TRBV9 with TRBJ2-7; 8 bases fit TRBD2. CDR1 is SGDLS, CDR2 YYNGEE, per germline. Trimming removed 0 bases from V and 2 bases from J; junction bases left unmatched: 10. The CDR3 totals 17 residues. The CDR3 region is CASSVGVGSGAAYEQYF. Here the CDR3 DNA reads TGTGCCAGCAGCGTAGGGGTCGGTAGCGGGGCCGCCTACGAGCAGTACTTC.

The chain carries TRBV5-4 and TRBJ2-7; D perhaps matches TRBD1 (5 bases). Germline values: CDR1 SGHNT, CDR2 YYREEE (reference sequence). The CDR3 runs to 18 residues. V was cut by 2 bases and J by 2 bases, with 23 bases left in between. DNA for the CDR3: TGTGCCAGCAGCTTTGGTCCAGTCAGGGCAGGACCTCCCTACGAGCAGTACTTC. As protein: CASSFGPVRAGPPYEQYF.

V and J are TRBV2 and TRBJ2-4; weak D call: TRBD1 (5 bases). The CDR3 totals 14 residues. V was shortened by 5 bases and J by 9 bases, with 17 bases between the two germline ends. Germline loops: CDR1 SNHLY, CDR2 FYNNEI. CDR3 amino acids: CASSPQGQGTIQYF. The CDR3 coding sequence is TGTGCCAGCAGTCCCCAAGGGCAGGGTACCATTCAGTACTTC.

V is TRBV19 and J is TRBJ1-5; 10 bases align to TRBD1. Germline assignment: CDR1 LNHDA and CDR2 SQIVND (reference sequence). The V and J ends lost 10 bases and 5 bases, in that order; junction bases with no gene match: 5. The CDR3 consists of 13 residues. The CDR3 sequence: CATGTGVDQPQHF. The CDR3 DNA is TGTGCCACTGGGACAGGGGTTGATCAGCCCCAGCATTTT.

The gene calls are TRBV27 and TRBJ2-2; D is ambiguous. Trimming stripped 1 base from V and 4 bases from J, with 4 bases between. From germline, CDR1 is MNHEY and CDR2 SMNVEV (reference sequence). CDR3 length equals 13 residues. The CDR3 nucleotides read TGTGCCAGCAGTTTATACGGCACCGGGGAGCTGTTTTTT. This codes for CASSLYGTGELFF.

The CDR3 region is CASSQDPGGPRVEQFF. CDR3 in DNA: TGTGCCAGCAGCCAAGATCCGGGAGGGCCCAGGGTTGAGCAGTTCTTC. The rearrangement uses TRBV4-2 and TRBJ2-1; TRBD2 aligns across 8 bases. CDR3 length: 16 amino acids. Germline-derived CDR1 and CDR2 are LGHNA and YNFKEQ. Trimming removed 0 bases from V and 9 bases from J; junction bases left unmatched: 10.